Following are 20 T cell receptor beta chains from one sample sequenced in a study of blood T cell repertoires in COVID-19. Assay used: immunoSEQ multiplex PCR; TCRdb lists only in-frame clones, some missing. The table has 40,000 to 55,000 clones, roughly nine tenths seen once; the top ten hold approximately 6.4%. The sequenced sample was peripheral blood. The source is a man aged 65 to 79 with active COVID-19.

This chain uses TRBV3-1 (or the pseudogene TRBV3-2) with TRBJ2-3; no clear D gene. Germline CDR1 is LGHDT and CDR2 is YNNKEL (reference sequence). The CDR3 covers 14 residues. The V end was cut by 0 bases, the J end by 13 bases, with 17 bases between. This CDR3 is CASSQDRPFLEEYF. CDR3 DNA: TGTGCCAGCAGCCAAGATAGGCCCTTCCTTGAGGAGTATTTT.

V usage is TRBV5-1 and J usage is TRBJ2-1, with 7 nucleotides matching TRBD2. CDR1 is SGHRS, CDR2 YFSETQ, per germline. The CDR3 sequence is 15 residues long. V shed 1 base and J 2 bases; nucleotides not matched to a gene: 3. The CDR3 sequence: CASSLYSGAYNEQFF. CDR3 in DNA: TGCGCCAGCAGCTTGTACAGCGGGGCCTACAATGAGCAGTTCTTC.

The chain uses TRBV6-5 and TRBJ1-5; 7 bases are a match to TRBD1. The CDR3 covers 14 residues. J lost 1 base, V lost 5 bases, and 2 bases had no gene match. Germline V gene data show CDR1 as MNHEY and CDR2 as SVGAGI. CDR3 sequence reads: CASSRGLSNQPQHF. The CDR3, as DNA: TGTGCCAGCAGTAGGGGGCTCAGCAATCAGCCCCAGCATTTT.

The gene calls are TRBV19 and TRBJ1-2, with a possible D match to TRBD1 (6 bases). Trimming shortened V by 11 bases and J by 0 bases, and 10 bases separated the two germline ends. Germline CDR1 LNHDA, CDR2 SQIVND (reference sequence). The CDR3 has 12 residues. CDR3: CASRQANYGYTF. Written as DNA, the CDR3 is TGTGCCTCCAGACAGGCTAACTATGGCTACACCTTC. Full variable domain (missing parts from reference TRBV19 and TRBJ1-2): DGGITQSPKYLFRKEGQNVTLSCEQNLNHDAMYWYRQDPGQGLRLIYYSQIVNDFQKGDIAEGYSVSREKKESFPLTVTSAQKNPTAFYLCASRQANYGYTFGSGTRLTVV.

The V gene is TRBV3-1 (or the pseudogene TRBV3-2), the J gene TRBJ2-2, with 10 positions matching TRBD2. From germline, CDR1 is LGHDT and CDR2 YNNKEL (reference sequence). Trimming removed 0 bases from V and 7 bases from J; junction bases left unmatched: 8. The CDR3 covers 17 residues. CDR3 bases: TGTGCCAGCAGCCAAGACAGGTCGAGCGGGGGGGTCGGGGAGCTGTTTTTT. Its translation: CASSQDRSSGGVGELFF.

The gene calls are TRBV28 and TRBJ2-3; D is possibly TRBD2 (6 bases). The ends were cut back, 9 bases at V and 0 bases at J, with 22 bases in the middle. The CDR3 has 17 amino acids. Germline CDR1 MDHEN, CDR2 SYDVKM. CDR3 loop: CARGDREKRDSTDTQYF. In DNA, the CDR3 is TGTGCCAGGGGGGACCGGGAGAAACGCGATAGCACAGATACGCAGTATTTT.

J is TRBJ1-4 and V is TRBV3-1 (or the pseudogene TRBV3-2); tentative D call: TRBD1 (6 bases). CDR1 and CDR2 from the germline V gene are LGHDT and YNNKEL (reference sequence). This CDR3 contains 15 residues. Trimming took off 4 bases at V and 7 bases at J, with 16 bases between the two ends. The CDR3 loop reads CASSPILQGVEKLFF. CDR3 nucleotide sequence: TGTGCCAGCAGCCCCATCTTACAGGGAGTTGAAAAACTGTTTTTT.

J is TRBJ2-7 and V is TRBV6-5, with a weak D call TRBD1 (5 bases). Germline V gene data show CDR1 as MNHEY and CDR2 as SVGAGI. This CDR3 region has 14 residues. Trimming left V 0 bases short and J 2 bases short, with 8 bases between. CDR3 DNA sequence: TGTGCCAGCAGTTACTCGGCAGGGACCTACGAGCAGTACTTC. It specifies CASSYSAGTYEQYF.

This chain uses TRBV6-5 with TRBJ2-7, with 7 bases matching TRBD1. J lost 2 bases, V lost 6 bases, and 10 bases had no gene match. Germline lookup yields CDR1 MNHEY and CDR2 SVGAGI. CDR3 size: 15 residues. CDR3 loop: CASSPGTVLTYEQYF. The CDR3 region has the DNA TGTGCCAGCAGCCCCGGGACAGTCCTAACCTACGAGCAGTACTTC.

The CDR3 spells CASSQERTDNEQFF. The CDR3, as DNA: TGTGCCAGCAGCCAAGAAAGGACAGACAATGAGCAGTTCTTC. The chain carries TRBV4-2 and TRBJ2-1, with TRBD1 as a possible D gene (6 bases). V was clipped by 0 bases and J by 5 bases, with 8 bases between them. Germline CDR1 LGHNA, CDR2 YNFKEQ. The CDR3 has 14 amino acids.

In this sample, this clone turned up a few times. This rearrangement joins TRBV5-1 to TRBJ2-5; D not certain. The CDR3 runs to 15 residues. Germline V lookup: CDR1 SGHRS, CDR2 YFSETQ. V was pared by 5 bases and J by 5 bases, with 19 bases between. The CDR3 DNA reads TGCGCCAGCAGGACGACGGTTTCTCCCAGGGAGACCCAGTACTTC. This translates into CASRTTVSPRETQYF.

The chain employs TRBV6-2 or TRBV6-3 and TRBJ2-3; D gene uncertain. Germline V gene lookup returns CDR1 MNHEY and CDR2 SVGEGT. Deletions cut 7 bases from V and 0 bases from J, with 11 bases between. The CDR3 consists of 14 residues. Here the CDR3 DNA reads TGTGCCAGCAACCCCGTCGGGAGCACAGATACGCAGTATTTT. Protein sequence: CASNPVGSTDTQYF.

The chain uses TRBV11-3 and TRBJ2-3; D remains ambiguous. Trimming took 0 bases from V and 8 from J, leaving 15 bases between them. Germline loops: CDR1 SGHNT, CDR2 YENEEA. The CDR3 sequence is 15 residues long. The CDR3, as DNA: TGTGCCAGCAGCTTAGATTCGCCTAGTATAGGTACGCAGTATTTT. Translation gives CASSLDSPSIGTQYF.

The chain has TRBV19 and TRBJ2-1; maybe TRBD1 (6 bases). The CDR3 has 12 amino acids. V dropped 4 bases and J dropped 5 bases, with 6 bases sitting between them. Germline assignment: CDR1 LNHDA and CDR2 SQIVND (reference sequence). CDR3 loop: CASSNRDNEQFF. The CDR3 DNA follows: TGTGCCAGTAGTAACAGGGACAATGAGCAGTTCTTC. The entire variable domain, with the rest obtained from reference TRBV19 and TRBJ2-1, is as follows: DGGITQSPKYLFRKEGQNVTLSCEQNLNHDAMYWYRQDPGQGLRLIYYSQIVNDFQKGDIAEGYSVSREKKESFPLTVTSAQKNPTAFYLCASSNRDNEQFFGPGTRLTVL.

The chain links TRBV18 to TRBJ1-1; 8 bases line up with TRBD1. V dropped 2 bases and J dropped 0; count of bases not matched to a gene: 8. The CDR3 loop spans 17 amino acids. Germline V gene lookup returns CDR1 KGHSH and CDR2 LQKENI. The CDR3 DNA sequence: TGTGCCAGCTCACCAGGACAGGGAGCTGTCATGAACACTGAAGCTTTCTTT. Its protein product is CASSPGQGAVMNTEAFF.

The chain carries TRBV10-3 and TRBJ1-6; D uncertain. Germline V gene sequence: CDR1 ENHRY, CDR2 SYGVKD. The CDR3 contains 16 residues. The V and J ends lost 4 bases and 9 bases respectively, with 19 bases between them. This CDR3 is CAISGRELEGGSPLHF. The CDR3 bases are TGTGCCATCAGTGGCCGGGAACTGGAGGGAGGTTCACCCCTCCACTTT.

This chain joins TRBV5-1 and TRBJ1-4; 10 bases match TRBD1. Per the germline V gene, CDR1 is SGHRS and CDR2 is YFSETQ. There are 17 residues in the CDR3. The V and J ends lost 4 bases and 0 bases, in that order; junction bases with no gene match: 6. CDR3 loop: CASSAGTGDATNEKLFF. The CDR3 DNA is TGCGCCAGCAGCGCCGGGACAGGGGATGCAACTAATGAAAAACTGTTTTTT.

The chain couples TRBV4-1 to TRBJ1-1; tentative D call: TRBD1 (6 bases). Trimming removed 4 bases at V and 0 bases at J, with 15 bases between. There are 16 residues in the CDR3. Germline CDR1 is MGHRA and CDR2 is YSYEKL. This CDR3 reads CASSPRTENMNTEAFF. CDR3 nucleotides: TGCGCCAGCAGCCCTCGGACAGAGAACATGAACACTGAAGCTTTCTTT.

The V and J genes are TRBV27 and TRBJ2-1; TRBD1 matches 8 bases. The CDR3 spans 15 residues. CDR1 is MNHEY and CDR2 is SMNVEV in the germline V gene (reference sequence). J was trimmed by 6 bases and V by 3 bases; bases with no gene match: 7. As DNA, the CDR3 is TGTGCCAGCAGTTTCCTGGACAGGGCGGCCAATGAGCAGTTCTTC. It encodes CASSFLDRAANEQFF.

The chain employs TRBV5-4 and TRBJ2-5; 10 nucleotides agree with TRBD2. CDR1 SGHNT and CDR2 YYREEE come from the germline V gene (reference sequence). The CDR3 spans 16 residues. V trimming: 4 bases; J trimming: 5 bases; junction bases outside the gene matches: 11. The CDR3 nucleotides read TGTGCCAGCAGCCCAGGGGGTAGCGGGGGGTTCGAGACCCAGTACTTC. Translation: CASSPGGSGGFETQYF.